This paragraph reports one TCR beta chain. Its antigen is unknown. This specimen comes from a study of cytomegalovirus exposure and HLA in healthy donors. Study summary: Genetic ancestry analysis placed around four fifths of the approximately 390 donors that were genotyped in the Caucasian-associated cluster.

The PCR made use of 60 Vbeta and 13 Jbeta primers. TCRdb's copy holds only in-frame clones and misses some; the assay was immunoSEQ multiplex PCR. The sample holds some 99,000 clones, 69% seen once. General observations from the study: Previous analysis showed most TCR beta V segments were productive about 90% or about 30% of the time. A few CMV-associated chains were confirmed in vitro to be specific for CMV antigens.

Looked up from germline, CDR1 is SGHNT and CDR2 is YYREEE (reference sequence). There are 15 residues in the CDR3. V lost 4 bases to trimming and J lost 2 bases; unmatched junction nucleotides: 5. V and J are TRBV5-4 and TRBJ2-3; 9 bases are a match to TRBD2. The specimen sequenced was PBMCs. The TCR comes from a woman in her 70s in good health and CMV-seropositive. This chain's CDR3 is CASSPTSGHTDTQYF. Written as DNA, the CDR3 is TGTGCCAGCAGCCCGACTAGCGGTCACACAGATACGCAGTATTTT.